This record looks at one TCR beta chain sequence and its context. The antigen remains unidentified. This entry belongs to a study of cytomegalovirus exposure and HLA in healthy donors. Trimming stripped 2 bases from V and 7 bases from J, with 18 bases between. In germline, CDR1 is LNHDA, CDR2 SQIVND (reference sequence). The CDR3 contains 16 residues. Both 60 Vbeta primers and 13 Jbeta primers went into the PCR. Data came from immunoSEQ multiplex PCR; TCRdb stores just in-frame clones and leaves some out. The sample lists 95,000 to 100,000 clones; about 81% were seen once. Study findings and constraints: Equally common other TCR beta chains were less clonally expanded than HLA-associated ones, a later analysis found. Some V segments could not be told apart, so they were left out, TRBV6-2 and TRBV6-3 among them. TCR beta V segments were, for the most part, productive about 87% or about 30% of the time in an earlier analysis. According to the study, around 150 TCR beta chains were cytomegalovirus-associated.

The sequenced sample consisted of PBMCs. The clonotype was recovered from a man aged 45-65 years in good health and CMV-seronegative. The chain is built from TRBV19 and TRBJ2-1, with a tentative D call TRBD1 (6 bases). CDR3 residues: CASSITRQGWENEQFF. CDR3 nucleotide sequence: TGTGCCAGTAGTATAACTCGGCAGGGGTGGGAGAATGAGCAGTTCTTC. Complete variable domain (other parts from reference TRBV19 and TRBJ2-1): DGGITQSPKYLFRKEGQNVTLSCEQNLNHDAMYWYRQDPGQGLRLIYYSQIVNDFQKGDIAEGYSVSREKKESFPLTVTSAQKNPTAFYLCASSITRQGWENEQFFGPGTRLTVL.